This T cell receptor beta chain was documented in a study of molecular identifiers for immune sequencing clone quantification. Whole-study results and caveats: Spiked Jurkat TCR RNA equivalent to one cell was reportedly detectable in approximately 980,000 naive cells.

With 5 bases removed from V and 6 bases from J, the gap between germline ends came to 11 bases. This CDR3 is built from 12 residues. Germline loops: CDR1 WSHSY, CDR2 SAAADI. Naive CD8 T cells were sorted as CD8+CD4-CCR7+CD45RA+. TCRdb used MiXCR to reprocess the PCR reads, holding one entry per CDR3 protein. The data contain hundreds of thousands of distinct CDR3 sequences, about 25% of them singletons. This clonotype has more than one count but fewer than ten. Its antigen remains unknown. This chain uses TRBV10-2 with TRBJ2-7; a possible D gene is TRBD2 (5 bases). The sequence was collected from a human donor in good health. Some libraries in this study had Jurkat cell RNA spiked in. The source material was naive CD8+ T cells from blood, with Jurkat cell RNA spiked in. The subset was: FACS-sorted CD8+CD4-CCR7+CD45RA+ naive T cells. The CDR3 here is CASSPGVPEQYF. The CDR3 nucleotides are TGCGCCAGCAGTCCCGGGGTTCCCGAGCAGTACTTC.